Listed here is a single T cell receptor (beta chain). The antigen it recognizes is unknown. No clone much larger than this one lies a single base away; base qualities are absent. The cohort comprised 550 to 700 healthy bone marrow donors. Cohort members were all nominally healthy when sampled, although unrecorded immune exposures were likely present. The donor was CMV seropositive and was included in the group of 250 to 300 seropositive cohort members. Every donor gave a peripheral blood sample, and the peripheral blood mononuclear cells from that sample were used for TCR beta sequencing. Genomic DNA was extracted from the blood cell samples with the Qiagen DNeasy Blood Extraction Kit. This record comes from a study of cytomegalovirus exposure and HLA in healthy donors (dated by TCRdb to the late 2010s). Regarding the research as a whole: In an earlier analysis of some 550 of the donors, 276 Gb of sequence data and 95 million to 130 million unique TCR beta sequences from about 179 million T cells were reported. An early release covering roughly 600 HLA-typed donors comprised approximately 290 gigabases of sequencing data and roughly 86 million unique TCR sequences. The genetic ancestry cluster associated with self-reported Caucasian donors included about 84% of the approximately 410 genotyped donors. The study aimed to test whether cataloging public T cell receptors could reveal signatures of past pathogen exposure. Using immunosequencing, the study profiled T cell repertoires from about 650 subjects and related those repertoires to cytomegalovirus serostatus. In addition to the first cohort of roughly 700 subjects, a separate validation cohort of approximately 130 different subjects was used. The study combined high-throughput TCR immunosequencing, statistical association of individual TCRs with disease status, and machine learning to predict cytomegalovirus infection status. A later analysis re-examined previously published TCR beta repertoires from about 670 donors and added high-resolution HLA genotyping to investigate patterns of TCR occurrence. The later analysis used no new phenotypic data to find candidate immune exposures, relying instead on TCR beta sequences and their occurrence across donors. An earlier analysis of around 540 of the donors applied high-throughput TCR beta sequencing to assess whether each TCR beta V gene segment acted as functional or pseudogenic. Alongside the repertoire data, information on donor age, sex, ethnicity and CMV serostatus was compiled. A later genetic analysis used genome-wide SNP genotypes for about 60% of the roughly 700 donors, treating that subset as a discovery cohort. Every discovery cohort repertoire had been produced on one sequencing platform. HLA typing covered class I and class II loci at four-digit resolution. The number of donors typed differed by locus, with about 629-630 for A, B, C, DRB1 and DQB1, over 500 for DQA1, about 610 for DPA1, and 400 to 490 for DPB1. Because of strong linkage in the cohort, five DR-DQ haplotypes were treated as single units for association and clustering. Across 300 to 400 genotyped donors of the cohort, an average of about 200,000 unique TCR beta nucleotide sequences per donor were sequenced, and 15% to 20% of those sequences were non-productive. Points the paper makes about the study in general: Broadly in line with IMGT annotations, most TCR beta V segments showed up in productive rearrangements about 87% or about 30% of the time in an earlier analysis of 587 of the donors. Because HLA typing was missing for some donors at each locus, association tests included only the typed subset. Compared with the approximately 720-donor mean, donors in an Asian-associated ancestry cluster had fewer N-insertions in productive TCRs, according to a later genetic analysis. A few of the identified cytomegalovirus-associated TCR beta chains were confirmed in vitro to be specific for cytomegalovirus antigens. The classifier was reported to diagnose cytomegalovirus status with high specificity and sensitivity in both the original and validation cohorts. According to a later analysis, most CMV-associated TCR beta chains appeared to be HLA-restricted, and the HLA associations seemed to be driven largely by CMV exposure. According to a later analysis, parvovirus B19, influenza, CMV and Epstein-Barr virus appeared linked to several top co-occurrence clusters. At a false discovery rate of 0.05, a later analysis linked some 17,000 TCR beta sequences to specific HLA alleles. Compared with equally common non-associated chains, HLA-associated TCR beta chains in a later analysis were more clonally expanded and had lower generation probabilities. A cluster of highly shared sequence variants was judged likely to represent a technical artifact of the sequencing pipeline. Linkage disequilibrium might explain the correlated functional status among segregating V segments, but an unknown experimental factor could not be ruled out. A later analysis found that TCR association rates varied across HLA loci, with DRB1 alleles showing the most associated TCRs and HLA-C alleles the fewest. Sequencing depth was assumed to be roughly uniform across donors in the presence/absence analyses, though that assumption may not hold. In this cohort, only TCR beta chains were sequenced, and detectable features were limited by the absence of alpha or paired-chain data. Because counts were too low, seventeen rarely observed V segments, including chromosome 9 orphons, were excluded from the earlier analysis of under 650 of the donors. The only immune exposure information available for the cohort was CMV serostatus. Across donors, most TCR sequences were observed very rarely, whereas some public TCRs were present in many individuals. A further reported finding was that TCR beta sequences accurately predicted the HLA-A and HLA-B alleles for most subjects in the first cohort. When HLA alleles, especially DR and DQ, strongly co-occurred, attributing TCR associations to individual alleles was difficult. V-gene and J-gene trimming of TCR beta chains was associated with a missense DCLRE1C variant in a later genetic analysis, and the association was replicated in an independent cohort. According to the authors, the approach could potentially be generalized to other disease states and immunological phenotypes. The study gave a list of under 200 TCR beta chains associated with cytomegalovirus.

Library preparation used the immunoSEQ multiplex PCR assay. The multiplex PCR relied on a mix of 60 forward primers for TCR Vbeta segments and 13 reverse primers for TCR Jbeta segments. Amplification of the CDR3 region of rearranged TCR beta genes was performed with a multiplex PCR assay on genomic DNA. On the Illumina HiSeq System, the amplified TCR beta libraries were sequenced as 87-base-pair reads. Concerning the study's data processing: A later analysis counted approximately 74 million unique TCR beta chains across the roughly 700 repertoires, and some 11 million of these chains were shared by at least two donors. A nearest-neighbor algorithm error-corrected the raw reads and collapsed the reads into unique sequences, merging closely related sequences to remove PCR and sequencing errors. CDR3 sequences were aligned to IMGT reference sequences to assign V, D and J gene segments. For a sequence to be retained, a match of at least six nucleotides to both a V gene segment and a J gene segment was required. A rearrangement was called productive if the CDR3 had no stop codons and remained in frame with V and J, and every other rearrangement was called non-productive. CDR3 was defined according to IMGT convention as the region running from the second conserved V-encoded cysteine to the conserved J-encoded phenylalanine. In an earlier analysis of just under 600 of the donors, sequences lacking an unambiguous match to a single V gene segment were excluded. In an earlier analysis of 587 of the donors, V segments were called functional above 56.7% productive rearrangements and were called segregating when the between-donor standard deviation exceeded 5%. To diagnose cytomegalovirus status from the catalog of TCR beta chain sequences, a statistical classification framework was built. In a later analysis, TCR nucleotide sequences were compared against IMGT/GENE-DB human TR gene sequences so that V and J genes could be assigned. The TCRdist pipeline was used in a later analysis to assign CDR3 sequences and most-parsimonious VDJ recombination scenarios. A later analysis defined each TCR beta chain by its CDR3 amino acid sequence plus V-gene family, and excluded reads lacking a unique V-gene family. To address suspected cross-contamination and a sequencing artifact, a later analysis removed approximately 590 highly shared, low-generation-probability nucleotide sequences. In a later analysis, a clonal expansion index for each public chain was calculated from normalized within-repertoire ranks of inferred template counts. In a later analysis, generation probabilities were computed using a VDJ recombination model fitted to out-of-frame rearrangements, and the results were checked against IGoR. Hypergeometric tests were used in a later analysis to score TCR-TCR, TCR-HLA and TCR-CMV co-occurrence, with a repertoire-size bias correction applied to the TCR pairs. To estimate false discovery rates, a later analysis permuted the HLA or CMV assignments 20 times. In a later analysis, co-occurring TCRs were grouped with DBSCAN, and TCRdist sequence similarity was added when clustering was performed within HLA-allele-positive subsets. Repertoires with fewer than 30,000 or more than 120,000 public chains were left out of co-occurrence clustering, as were about five repertoires with anomalous nucleotide sharing. Sourced from immuneACCESS, this table was stored by TCRdb with only in-frame sequences that have V and J called. A share of the clones is absent; for the studies checked, an unresolved V gene accounts for under half, and the remainder has no known explanation. The V and J calls and clone size are taken from that table; D and trimming were inferred from the DNA. Across this sample there are 100,000 to 150,000 clones, with around 78% seen only once. The top ten constitute about 1.8% of the sample.

Material for sequencing was PBMCs. The receptor comes from a female donor in good health and CMV-seropositive.

In nucleotides, the sequence is TGCGCCAGCAGCTTAGGGACAGGGGTCCTAAGTAGCACAGATACGCAGTATTTT. Translated, it gives CASSLGTGVLSSTDTQYF. The chain uses TRBV5-1 and TRBJ2-3; 10 bases in between match TRBD1. V ends up 2 bases short and J 0 bases short, with an unmatched junction base count of 9. The CDR3 holds 18 amino acids from the cysteine to the phenylalanine. The kept DNA is CDR3 alone, 54 bases in frame from the first base. CDR1 SGHRS and CDR2 YFSETQ are derived from the germline V gene. With all but the CDR3 taken from the reference TRBV5-1 and TRBJ2-3 genes, the full variable domain is: KAGVTQTPRYLIKTRGQQVTLSCSPISGHRSVSWYQQTPGQGLQFLFEYFSETQRNKGNFPGRFSGRQFSNSRSEMNVSTLELGDSALYLCASSLGTGVLSSTDTQYFGPGTRLTVL.